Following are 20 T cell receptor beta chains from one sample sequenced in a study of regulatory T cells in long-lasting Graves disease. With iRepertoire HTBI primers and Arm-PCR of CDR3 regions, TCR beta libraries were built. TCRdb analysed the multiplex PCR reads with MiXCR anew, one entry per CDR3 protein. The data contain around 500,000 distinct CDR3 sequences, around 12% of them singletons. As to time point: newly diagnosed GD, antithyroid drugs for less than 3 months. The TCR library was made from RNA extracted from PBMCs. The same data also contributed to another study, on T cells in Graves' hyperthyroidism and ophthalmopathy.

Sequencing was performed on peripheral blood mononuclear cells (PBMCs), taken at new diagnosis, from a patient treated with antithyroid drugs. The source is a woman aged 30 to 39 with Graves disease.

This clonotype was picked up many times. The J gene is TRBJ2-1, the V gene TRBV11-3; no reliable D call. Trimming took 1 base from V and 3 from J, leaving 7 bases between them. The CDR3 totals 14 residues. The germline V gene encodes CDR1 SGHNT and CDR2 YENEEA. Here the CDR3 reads CASSLAPSYNEQFF. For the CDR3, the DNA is TGTGCCAGCAGCTTAGCTCCTAGCTACAATGAGCAGTTCTTC.

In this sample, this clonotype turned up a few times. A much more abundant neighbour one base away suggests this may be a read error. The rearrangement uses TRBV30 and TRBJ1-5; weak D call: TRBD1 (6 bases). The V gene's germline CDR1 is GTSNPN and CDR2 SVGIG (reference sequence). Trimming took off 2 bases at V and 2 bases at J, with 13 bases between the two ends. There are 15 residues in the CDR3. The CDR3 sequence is CAWSYGAGGNQPQHF. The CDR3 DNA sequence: TGTGCCTGGAGTTATGGGGCAGGGGGCAATCAGCCCCAGCATTTT.

In nucleotides, the CDR3 is TGTGCCAGCAGTTTCCGCGGACCGGGCTACGAGCAGTACTTC. Amino acids: CASSFRGPGYEQYF. The gene calls are TRBV27 and TRBJ2-5; D uncertain. The J call is in doubt because the DNA end fits TRBJ2-7 better. Looked up from germline, CDR1 is MNHEY and CDR2 is SMNVEV (reference sequence). The CDR3 sequence is 14 residues long.

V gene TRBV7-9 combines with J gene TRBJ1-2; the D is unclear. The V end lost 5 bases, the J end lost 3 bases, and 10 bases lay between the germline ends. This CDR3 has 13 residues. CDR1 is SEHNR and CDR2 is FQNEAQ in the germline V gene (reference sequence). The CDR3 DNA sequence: TGTGCCAGCAGCACAACGGCCGACTATGGCTACACCTTC. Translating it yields CASSTTADYGYTF.

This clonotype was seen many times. CDR3 coding DNA: TGCAGCGTTTTAACGACCGGGGGCGGGGAGCTGTTTTTT. Its translation is CSVLTTGGGELFF. The J gene is TRBJ2-2, the V gene TRBV29-1, with a tentative D call TRBD2 (6 bases). This CDR3 is 13 amino acids long. In germline, CDR1 is SQVTM, CDR2 ANQGSEA. V dropped 5 bases and J dropped 7 bases, with 14 bases sitting between them.

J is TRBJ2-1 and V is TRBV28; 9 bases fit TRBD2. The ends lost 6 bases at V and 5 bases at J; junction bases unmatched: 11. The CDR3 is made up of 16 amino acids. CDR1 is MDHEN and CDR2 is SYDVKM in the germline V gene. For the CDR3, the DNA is TGTGCCAGCAGCTTAGCGATAATAGCGGGAGACAATGAGCAGTTCTTC. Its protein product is CASSLAIIAGDNEQFF.

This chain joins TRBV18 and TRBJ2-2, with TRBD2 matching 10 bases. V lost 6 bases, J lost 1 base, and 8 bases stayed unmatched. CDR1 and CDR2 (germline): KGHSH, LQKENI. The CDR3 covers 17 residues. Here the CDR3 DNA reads TGTGCCAGCTCGCCGGAACTAGCGGGACTGAACACCGGGGAGCTGTTTTTT. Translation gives CASSPELAGLNTGELFF.

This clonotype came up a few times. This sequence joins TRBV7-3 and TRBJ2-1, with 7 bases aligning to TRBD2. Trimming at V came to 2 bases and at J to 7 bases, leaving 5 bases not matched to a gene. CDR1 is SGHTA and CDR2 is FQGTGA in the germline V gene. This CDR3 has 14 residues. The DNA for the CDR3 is TGTGCCAGCAGCTTACGCGGGAGACGGAATGAGCAGTTCTTC. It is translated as CASSLRGRRNEQFF.

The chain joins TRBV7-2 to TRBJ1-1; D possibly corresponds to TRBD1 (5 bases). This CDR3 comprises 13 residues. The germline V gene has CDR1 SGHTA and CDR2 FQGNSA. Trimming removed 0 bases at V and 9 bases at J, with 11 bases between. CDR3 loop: CASSLARGSKAFF. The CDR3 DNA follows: TGTGCCAGCAGCTTAGCTAGGGGCAGTAAAGCTTTCTTT.

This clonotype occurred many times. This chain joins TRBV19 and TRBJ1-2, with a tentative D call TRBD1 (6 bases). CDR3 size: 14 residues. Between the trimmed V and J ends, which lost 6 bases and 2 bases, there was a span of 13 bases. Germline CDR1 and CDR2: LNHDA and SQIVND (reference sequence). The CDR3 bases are TGTGCCAGTAGCAGACAGGACCTGAACTATGGCTACACCTTC. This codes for CASSRQDLNYGYTF.

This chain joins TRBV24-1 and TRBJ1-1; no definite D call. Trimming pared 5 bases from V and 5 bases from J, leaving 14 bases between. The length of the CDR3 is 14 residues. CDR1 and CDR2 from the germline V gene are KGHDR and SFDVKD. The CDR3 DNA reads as TGTGCCACCAGTGGGGCGGGGATCGAAACTGAAGCTTTCTTT. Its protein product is CATSGAGIETEAFF.

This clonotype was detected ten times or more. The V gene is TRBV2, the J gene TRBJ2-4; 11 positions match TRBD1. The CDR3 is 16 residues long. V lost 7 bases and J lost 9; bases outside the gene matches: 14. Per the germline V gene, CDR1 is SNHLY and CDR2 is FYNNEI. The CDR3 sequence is CASTEGRTGGEGIQYF. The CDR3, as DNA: TGTGCCAGCACCGAGGGAAGGACAGGGGGCGAGGGCATTCAGTACTTC. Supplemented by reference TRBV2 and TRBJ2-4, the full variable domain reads EPEVTQTPSHQVTQMGQEVILRCVPISNHLYFYWYRQILGQKVEFLVSFYNNEISEKSEIFDDQFSVERPDGSNFTLKIRSTKLEDSAMYFCASTEGRTGGEGIQYFGAGTRLSVL.

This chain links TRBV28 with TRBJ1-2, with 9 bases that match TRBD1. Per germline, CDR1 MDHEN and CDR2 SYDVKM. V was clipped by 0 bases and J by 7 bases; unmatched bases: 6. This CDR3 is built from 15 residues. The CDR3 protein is CASSLWGQGRGGYTF. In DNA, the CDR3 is TGTGCCAGCAGTTTATGGGGACAGGGACGAGGTGGCTACACCTTC.

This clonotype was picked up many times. CDR3 sequence reads: CASSHGLCCEQYF. CDR3 DNA: TGTGCCAGCAGCCATGGACTATGTTGCGAGCAGTACTTC. This chain joins TRBV12-3 or TRBV12-4 and TRBJ2-7; perhaps TRBD2 as D (6 bases). This CDR3 spans 13 amino acids. V shed 6 bases and J shed 6 bases, with 15 bases lying between them.

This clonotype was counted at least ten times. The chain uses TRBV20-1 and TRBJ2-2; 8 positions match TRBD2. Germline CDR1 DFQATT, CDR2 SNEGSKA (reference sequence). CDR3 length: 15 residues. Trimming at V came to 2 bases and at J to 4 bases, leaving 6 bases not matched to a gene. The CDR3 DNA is TGCAGTGCTAGACCGGCGGGAGGTGGCACCGGGGAGCTGTTTTTT. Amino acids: CSARPAGGGTGELFF.

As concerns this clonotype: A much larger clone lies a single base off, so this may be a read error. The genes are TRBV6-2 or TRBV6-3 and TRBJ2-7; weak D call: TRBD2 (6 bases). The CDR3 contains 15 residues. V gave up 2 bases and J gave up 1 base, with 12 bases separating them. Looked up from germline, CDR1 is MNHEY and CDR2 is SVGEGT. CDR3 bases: TGTGCCAGCAGTTACGGGACTCCGAGGTCCTACGAGCAGTACTTC. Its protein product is CASSYGTPRSYEQYF.

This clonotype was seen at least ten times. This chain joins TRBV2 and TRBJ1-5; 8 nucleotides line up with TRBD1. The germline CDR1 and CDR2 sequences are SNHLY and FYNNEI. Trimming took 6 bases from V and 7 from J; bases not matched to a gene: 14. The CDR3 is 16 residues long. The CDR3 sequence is CASSDLQGANEQPQHF. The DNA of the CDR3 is TGTGCCAGCAGCGACCTCCAGGGGGCAAACGAACAGCCCCAGCATTTT. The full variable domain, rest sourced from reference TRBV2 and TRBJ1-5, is EPEVTQTPSHQVTQMGQEVILRCVPISNHLYFYWYRQILGQKVEFLVSFYNNEISEKSEIFDDQFSVERPDGSNFTLKIRSTKLEDSAMYFCASSDLQGANEQPQHFGDGTRLSIL.

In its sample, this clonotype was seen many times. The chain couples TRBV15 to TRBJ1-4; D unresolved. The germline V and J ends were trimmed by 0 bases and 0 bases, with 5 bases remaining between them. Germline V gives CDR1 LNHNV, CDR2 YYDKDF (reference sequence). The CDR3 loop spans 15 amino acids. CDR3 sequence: CATSRDLATNEKLFF. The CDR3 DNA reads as TGTGCCACCAGCAGAGATCTCGCAACTAATGAAAAACTGTTTTTT.

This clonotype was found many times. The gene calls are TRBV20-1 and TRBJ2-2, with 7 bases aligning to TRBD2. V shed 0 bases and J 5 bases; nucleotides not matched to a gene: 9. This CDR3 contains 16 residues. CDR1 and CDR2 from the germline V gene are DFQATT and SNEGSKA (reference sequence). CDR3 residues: CSARDWASGLTGELFF. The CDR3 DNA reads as TGCAGTGCTAGAGATTGGGCTAGCGGCCTAACCGGGGAGCTGTTTTTT.

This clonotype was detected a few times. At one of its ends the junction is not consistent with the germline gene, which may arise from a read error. CDR3 in amino acids: CTSSSPGEEIYGYTF. The CDR3 DNA is TGTACCAGCAGCTCCCCGGGGGAGGAGATCTATGGCTACACCTTC. This chain joins TRBV13 and TRBJ1-2, with D possibly being TRBD1 (5 bases). The CDR3 runs to 15 residues. From germline, CDR1 is PRHDT and CDR2 FYEKMQ (reference sequence).